Listed here are 2 T cell receptor beta chains from one sample, sequenced in a study of CD8+ T cells in alopecia areata. The treatment was: oral pan-JAK inhibitor, 5-10 mg twice daily. Investigators isolated RNA and reverse transcribed it into cDNA to act as the sequencing template. Clones were read by immunoSEQ multiplex PCR, and TCRdb kept only the in-frame ones, dropping some. This table holds 35,000 to 50,000 clones, over 85% found once. The specimen was CD8+ T cells sorted from blood, collected at week 24, from a patient treated with tofacitinib. The receptors stem from a human donor with alopecia areata.

This rearrangement joins TRBV7-9 to TRBJ2-1; D uncertain. CDR1 is SEHNR and CDR2 is FQNEAQ in the germline V gene (reference sequence). V was shortened by 3 bases and J by 6 bases, with 12 bases between the two germline ends. The CDR3 sequence is 14 residues long. The CDR3 loop reads CASSFARRGNEQFF. CDR3 nucleotide sequence: TGTGCCAGCAGCTTCGCTAGGAGAGGCAATGAGCAGTTCTTC.

This clone was detected only once. Mismatch with germline at one junction end may stem from a read error. The V and J genes are TRBV14 and TRBJ1-2, with D unresolved. CDR3 length: 11 residues. Germline-derived CDR1 and CDR2 are SGHDN and FVKESK. The CDR3 sequence: CASLGRYGHTF. The CDR3 nucleotides are TGTGCCAGCCTAGGACGCTATGGCCACACCTTC.